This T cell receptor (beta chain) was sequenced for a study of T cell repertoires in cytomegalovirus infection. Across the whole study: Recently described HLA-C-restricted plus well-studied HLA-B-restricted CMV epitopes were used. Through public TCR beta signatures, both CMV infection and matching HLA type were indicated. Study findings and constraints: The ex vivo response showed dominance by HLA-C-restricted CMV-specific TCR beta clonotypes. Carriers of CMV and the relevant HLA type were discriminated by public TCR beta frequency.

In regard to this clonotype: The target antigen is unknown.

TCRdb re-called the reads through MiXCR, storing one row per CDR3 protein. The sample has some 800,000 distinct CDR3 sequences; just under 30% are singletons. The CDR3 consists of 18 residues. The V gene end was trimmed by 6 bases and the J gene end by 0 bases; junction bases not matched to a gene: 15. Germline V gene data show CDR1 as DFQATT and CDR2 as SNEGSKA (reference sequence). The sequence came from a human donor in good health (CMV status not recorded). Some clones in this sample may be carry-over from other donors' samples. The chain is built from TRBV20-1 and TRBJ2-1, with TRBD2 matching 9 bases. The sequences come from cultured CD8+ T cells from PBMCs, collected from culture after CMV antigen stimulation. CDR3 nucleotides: TGCAGTGCCGTAGCTGAGGGACTAGCCCCAATCTCCTACAATGAGCAGTTCTTC. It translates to CSAVAEGLAPISYNEQFF.